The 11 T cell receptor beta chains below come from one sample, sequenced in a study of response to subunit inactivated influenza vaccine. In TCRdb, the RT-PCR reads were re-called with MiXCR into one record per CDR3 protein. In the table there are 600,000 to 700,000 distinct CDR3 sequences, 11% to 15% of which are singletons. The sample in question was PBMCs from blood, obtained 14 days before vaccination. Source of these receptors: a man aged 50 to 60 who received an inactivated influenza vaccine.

CDR3 DNA sequence: TGCAGTGCTAGCGCCGGGCCGTATGGCTACACCTTC. It specifies CSASAGPYGYTF. The chain recombines TRBV20-1 with TRBJ1-2; no firm D call. The germline V and J ends were trimmed by 3 bases and 5 bases, with 10 bases remaining between them. Germline V gene sequence: CDR1 DFQATT, CDR2 SNEGSKA (reference sequence). CDR3 length: 12 amino acids.

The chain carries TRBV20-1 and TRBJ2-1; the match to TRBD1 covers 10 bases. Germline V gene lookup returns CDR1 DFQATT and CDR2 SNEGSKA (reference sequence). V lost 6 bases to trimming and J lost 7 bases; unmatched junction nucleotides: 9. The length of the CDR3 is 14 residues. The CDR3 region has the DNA TGCAGTGCCCCCGGGACAGGGGTTGATAATGAGCAGTTCTTC. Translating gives CSAPGTGVDNEQFF.

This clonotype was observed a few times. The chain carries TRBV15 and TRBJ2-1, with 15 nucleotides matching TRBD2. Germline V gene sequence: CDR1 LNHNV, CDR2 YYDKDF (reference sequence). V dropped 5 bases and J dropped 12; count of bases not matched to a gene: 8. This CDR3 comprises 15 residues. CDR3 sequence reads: CATSSGTSGRSGQFF. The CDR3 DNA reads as TGTGCCACCAGCTCCGGGACTAGCGGGAGGTCTGGGCAGTTCTTC.

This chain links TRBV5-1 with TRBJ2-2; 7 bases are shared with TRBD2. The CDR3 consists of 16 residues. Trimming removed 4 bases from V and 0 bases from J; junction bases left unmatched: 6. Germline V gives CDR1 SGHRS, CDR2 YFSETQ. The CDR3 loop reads CASSQGLPSNTGELFF. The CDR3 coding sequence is TGCGCCAGCAGCCAGGGACTACCCTCGAACACCGGGGAGCTGTTTTTT.

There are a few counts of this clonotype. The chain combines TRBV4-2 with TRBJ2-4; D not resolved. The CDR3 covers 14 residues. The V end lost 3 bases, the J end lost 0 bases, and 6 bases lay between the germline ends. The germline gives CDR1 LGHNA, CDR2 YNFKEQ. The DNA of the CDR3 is TGTGCCAGCAGCCAGACTTTAGCCAAAAACATTCAGTACTTC. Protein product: CASSQTLAKNIQYF.

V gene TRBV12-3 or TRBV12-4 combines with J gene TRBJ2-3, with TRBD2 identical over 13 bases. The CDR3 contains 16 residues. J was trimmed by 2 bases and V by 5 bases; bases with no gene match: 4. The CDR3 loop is CASSPTSGRFTDTQYF. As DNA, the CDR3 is TGTGCCAGCAGTCCGACTAGCGGGAGGTTCACAGATACGCAGTATTTT.

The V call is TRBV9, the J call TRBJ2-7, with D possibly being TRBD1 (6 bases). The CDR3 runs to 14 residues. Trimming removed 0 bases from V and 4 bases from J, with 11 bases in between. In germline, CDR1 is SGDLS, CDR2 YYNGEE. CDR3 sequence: CASSVGPGEYEQYF. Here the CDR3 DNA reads TGTGCCAGCAGCGTAGGACCAGGGGAATACGAGCAGTACTTC.

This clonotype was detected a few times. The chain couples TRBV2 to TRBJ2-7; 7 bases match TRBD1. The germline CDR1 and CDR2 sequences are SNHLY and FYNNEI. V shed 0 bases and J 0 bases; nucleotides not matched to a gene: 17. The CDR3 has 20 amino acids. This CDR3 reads CASSEALGRQGIKFSYEQYF. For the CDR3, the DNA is TGTGCCAGCAGTGAAGCGCTAGGGAGACAGGGTATTAAGTTCTCCTACGAGCAGTACTTC. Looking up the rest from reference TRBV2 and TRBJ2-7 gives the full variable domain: EPEVTQTPSHQVTQMGQEVILRCVPISNHLYFYWYRQILGQKVEFLVSFYNNEISEKSEIFDDQFSVERPDGSNFTLKIRSTKLEDSAMYFCASSEALGRQGIKFSYEQYFGPGTRLTVT.

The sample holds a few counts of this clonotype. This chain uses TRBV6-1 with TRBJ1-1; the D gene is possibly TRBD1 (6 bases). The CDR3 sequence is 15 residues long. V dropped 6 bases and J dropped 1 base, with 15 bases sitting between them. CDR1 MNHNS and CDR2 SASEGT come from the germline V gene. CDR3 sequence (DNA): TGTGCCAGCAGCGGGACATTAGTACCGAACACTGAAGCTTTCTTT. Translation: CASSGTLVPNTEAFF.

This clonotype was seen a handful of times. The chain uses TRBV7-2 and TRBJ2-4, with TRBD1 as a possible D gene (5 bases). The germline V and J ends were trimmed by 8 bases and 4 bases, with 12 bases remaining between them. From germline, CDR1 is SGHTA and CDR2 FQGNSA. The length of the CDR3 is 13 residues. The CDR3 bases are TGTGCCAGCTCTGGGGCGTCTAAAAACATTCAGTACTTC. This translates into CASSGASKNIQYF. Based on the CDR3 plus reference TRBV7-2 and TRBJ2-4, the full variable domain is GAGVSQSPSNKVTEKGKDVELRCDPISGHTALYWYRQSLGQGLEFLIYFQGNSAPDKSGLPSDRFSAERTGGSVSTLTIQRTQQEDSAVYLCASSGASKNIQYFGAGTRLSVL.

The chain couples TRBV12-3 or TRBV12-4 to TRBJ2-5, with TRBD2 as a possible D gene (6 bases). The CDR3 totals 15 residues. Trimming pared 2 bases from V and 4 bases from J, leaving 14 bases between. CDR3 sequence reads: CASSLNSGSRETQYF. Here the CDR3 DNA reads TGTGCCAGCAGTTTAAACAGCGGGTCACGAGAGACCCAGTACTTC.